The 23 T cell receptor beta chains presented below share a single source sample, sequenced in a study of T cells in localized non-small cell lung cancer. Assay used: immunoSEQ multiplex PCR; TCRdb lists only in-frame clones, some missing. The top ten hold about 17% of the sample, which has around 50,000 clones, approximately 86% seen once. The sample consisted of PBMCs, taken before any cancer treatment. Every receptor here comes from a female donor with stage II lung adenocarcinoma.

The rearrangement uses TRBV5-1 and TRBJ2-3; 14 bases are a match to TRBD2. The V gene end was trimmed by 4 bases and the J gene end by 0 bases; junction bases not matched to a gene: 7. Germline V gives CDR1 SGHRS, CDR2 YFSETQ. The CDR3 loop spans 18 amino acids. The CDR3 spells CASSPRTSGGRSTDTQYF. In nucleotides, the CDR3 is TGCGCCAGCAGCCCACGGACTAGCGGGGGGCGGAGCACAGATACGCAGTATTTT.

The V call is TRBV2, the J call TRBJ2-2; no definite D call. The V gene lost 0 bases and the J gene lost 4 bases, with 0 bases spanning the gap. The CDR3 is 12 residues long. The germline CDR1 and CDR2 sequences are SNHLY and FYNNEI. The CDR3 coding sequence is TGTGCCAGCAGTGAAGCCACCGGGGAGCTGTTTTTT. It specifies CASSEATGELFF.

The V and J genes are TRBV5-1 and TRBJ2-5; 10 bases line up with TRBD1. V shed 4 bases and J 2 bases; nucleotides not matched to a gene: 8. This CDR3 is 16 amino acids long. Germline-derived CDR1 and CDR2 are SGHRS and YFSETQ. CDR3 DNA sequence: TGCGCCAGCAGCATTCCGACAGGGGGCCCGCAAGAGACCCAGTACTTC. Residues: CASSIPTGGPQETQYF.

This clone was detected only a few times. J is TRBJ1-3 and V is TRBV2, with D unresolved. The CDR3 has 13 residues. Germline V lookup: CDR1 SNHLY, CDR2 FYNNEI. The ends were cut back, 6 bases at V and 0 bases at J, with 6 bases in the middle. Here the CDR3 reads CASRQNSGNTIYF. In DNA form, the CDR3 reads TGTGCCAGCAGACAGAACTCTGGAAACACCATATATTTT.

The sample holds one count of this clone. V is TRBV5-8 and J is TRBJ1-3; TRBD1 is a possible D gene (6 bases). The V and J ends lost 0 bases and 5 bases respectively, with 9 bases between them. The CDR3 is 14 residues long. Germline CDR1 and CDR2: SGHTS and YDEGEE. The CDR3 DNA sequence: TGTGCCAGCAGCTTGGATACAGGGAGAAACACCATATATTTT. It yields the protein CASSLDTGRNTIYF.

With regard to this clone: Mismatch with germline at one junction end may stem from a read error. The chain couples TRBV19 to TRBJ1-5; 8 bases match TRBD1. The V gene's germline CDR1 is LNHDA and CDR2 SQIVND (reference sequence). The CDR3 totals 13 residues. This CDR3 reads CASDTTGGSLLRF. CDR3 nucleotides: TGTGCCAGTGATACAACAGGGGGATCTCTTTTGCGTTTT.

This chain joins TRBV5-1 and TRBJ1-4, with 7 bases lining up with TRBD1. Germline V gene lookup returns CDR1 SGHRS and CDR2 YFSETQ. J lost 10 bases, V lost 5 bases, and 5 bases had no gene match. The CDR3 runs to 12 residues. This CDR3 reads CASSLDRRKLFF. The CDR3, as DNA: TGCGCCAGCAGTCTGGACAGGCGAAAACTGTTTTTT.

The chain couples TRBV18 to TRBJ2-2; 8 nucleotides match TRBD1. Germline values: CDR1 KGHSH, CDR2 LQKENI. V was pared by 0 bases and J by 1 base, with 1 base of the junction left unmatched. The CDR3 loop spans 16 amino acids. The CDR3 spells CASSPPDRVNTGELFF. The CDR3 DNA is TGTGCCAGCTCACCACCGGACAGGGTGAACACCGGGGAGCTGTTTTTT. The full variable domain, rest sourced from reference TRBV18 and TRBJ2-2, is NAGVMQNPRHLVRRRGQEARLRCSPMKGHSHVYWYRQLPEEGLKFMVYLQKENIIDESGMPKERFSAEFPKEGPSILRIQQVVRGDSAAYFCASSPPDRVNTGELFFGEGSRLTVL.

The chain uses TRBV5-6 and TRBJ2-7; D not certain. Trimming shortened V by 3 bases and J by 2 bases, and 3 bases separated the two germline ends. Germline loops: CDR1 SGHDT, CDR2 YYEEEE. This CDR3 spans 11 amino acids. The DNA for the CDR3 is TGTGCCAGCAGCTCCACCTACGAGCAGTACTTC. This translates into CASSSTYEQYF.

V usage is TRBV5-6 and J usage is TRBJ2-7; D is perhaps TRBD1 or TRBD2 (5 bases each). Trimming removed 1 base at V and 5 bases at J, with 10 bases between. The length of the CDR3 is 13 residues. Germline CDR1 and CDR2: SGHDT and YYEEEE. The CDR3 spells CASSLWGYHEQYF. CDR3 bases: TGTGCCAGCAGCTTGTGGGGGTACCACGAGCAGTACTTC. The complete variable domain, with remaining parts taken from reference TRBV5-6 and TRBJ2-7, reads DAGVTQSPTHLIKTRGQQVTLRCSPKSGHDTVSWYQQALGQGPQFIFQYYEEEERQRGNFPDRFSGHQFPNYSSELNVNALLLGDSALYLCASSLWGYHEQYFGPGTRLTVT.

The table lists this clone with a few counts. The V call is TRBV5-4, the J call TRBJ1-2; D gene uncertain. From germline, CDR1 is SGHNT and CDR2 YYREEE (reference sequence). The CDR3 length is 12 residues. Trimming cost V 4 bases and J 8 bases, with 12 bases left between them. The CDR3 region is CASSGPERGYTF. The DNA of the CDR3 is TGTGCCAGCAGCGGGCCTGAGCGCGGCTACACCTTC. Full variable domain (remainder filled in from reference TRBV5-4 and TRBJ1-2): ETGVTQSPTHLIKTRGQQVTLRCSSQSGHNTVSWYQQALGQGPQFIFQYYREEENGRGNFPPRFSGLQFPNYSSELNVNALELDDSALYLCASSGPERGYTFGSGTRLTVV.

V and J are TRBV6-1 and TRBJ1-4, with D possibly matching TRBD1 (6 bases). Germline lookup yields CDR1 MNHNS and CDR2 SASEGT. Trimming took off 6 bases at V and 2 bases at J, with 10 bases between the two ends. This CDR3 is built from 14 residues. CDR3 in amino acids: CASRQGKTNEKLFF. Here the CDR3 DNA reads TGTGCCAGCAGACAGGGAAAGACTAATGAAAAACTGTTTTTT.

V and J are TRBV20-1 and TRBJ2-1, with a tentative D call TRBD2 (6 bases). The CDR3 consists of 11 residues. Between the trimmed V and J ends, which lost 3 bases and 13 bases, there was a span of 13 bases. Germline values: CDR1 DFQATT, CDR2 SNEGSKA (reference sequence). In nucleotides, the CDR3 is TGCAGTGCTAGGGAGGACGGGGGACAGTTCTTC. This sequence encodes CSAREDGGQFF.

In its sample, this clone was seen once. This chain links TRBV5-4 with TRBJ2-3, with 7 bases identical to TRBD2. Germline CDR1 reads SGHNT; CDR2 reads YYREEE (reference sequence). CDR3 length equals 14 residues. J was trimmed by 2 bases and V by 4 bases; bases with no gene match: 4. CDR3 in amino acids: CASSQTSLTDTQYF. The DNA for the CDR3 is TGTGCCAGCAGCCAGACTAGCCTCACAGATACGCAGTATTTT.

The CDR3 is CASSFRQAYEQYF. CDR3 sequence (DNA): TGTGCCAGCAGCTTCAGACAGGCCTACGAGCAGTACTTC. The J gene is TRBJ2-7, the V gene TRBV7-2, with TRBD1 as a possible D gene (6 bases). The CDR3 has 13 residues. Germline lookup yields CDR1 SGHTA and CDR2 FQGNSA. The V and J ends lost 3 bases and 2 bases respectively, with 8 bases between them.

The V and J genes are TRBV4-2 and TRBJ1-4; TRBD1 aligns across 10 bases. In germline, CDR1 is LGHNA, CDR2 YNFKEQ. The CDR3 is 13 residues long. V trimming: 4 bases; J trimming: 7 bases; junction bases outside the gene matches: 0. The CDR3 here is CASSRDRGEKLFF. The CDR3 DNA sequence: TGTGCCAGCAGCCGGGACAGGGGTGAAAAACTGTTTTTT.

The chain links TRBV7-6 to TRBJ2-7; 7 bases align to TRBD1. The CDR3 contains 13 residues. Germline CDR1 and CDR2: SGHVS and FNYEAQ. V was clipped by 5 bases and J by 2 bases; unmatched bases: 3. This CDR3 is CASSGDRTYEQYF. The DNA of the CDR3 is TGTGCCAGCAGCGGGGACAGAACCTACGAGCAGTACTTC.

J is TRBJ1-1 and V is TRBV6-1; D is unresolved. The CDR3 contains 14 residues. Germline V CDR1 and CDR2: MNHNS, SASEGT. Trimming cost V 0 bases and J 4 bases, with 9 bases left between them. CDR3 sequence reads: CASSEAVAATEAFF. The CDR3 region has the DNA TGTGCCAGCAGTGAAGCCGTCGCTGCCACTGAAGCTTTCTTT.

The chain links TRBV27 to TRBJ1-4; 7 bases are shared with TRBD1. There are 15 residues in the CDR3. In germline, CDR1 is MNHEY, CDR2 SMNVEV (reference sequence). Losses at the gene ends were 5 bases for V and 5 bases for J; bases not matched to a gene: 8. CDR3: CASSLRQGRNEKLFF. CDR3 nucleotides: TGTGCCAGCAGTCTAAGACAGGGAAGAAATGAAAAACTGTTTTTT. Full variable domain (rest looked up from reference TRBV27 and TRBJ1-4): EAQVTQNPRYLITVTGKKLTVTCSQNMNHEYMSWYRQDPGLGLRQIYYSMNVEVTDKGDVPEGYKVSRKEKRNFPLILESPSPNQTSLYFCASSLRQGRNEKLFFGSGTQLSVL.

The rearrangement joins TRBV19 to TRBJ2-2; TRBD1 matches 8 bases. CDR3 length: 13 residues. The V segment lost 3 bases and the J segment 7 bases; nucleotides outside the gene matches: 1. Germline lookup yields CDR1 LNHDA and CDR2 SQIVND (reference sequence). The chain's CDR3 is CASSITGGGELFF. For the CDR3, the DNA is TGTGCCAGTAGTATCACAGGGGGCGGGGAGCTGTTTTTT.

The CDR3 loop reads CASSLADRGGAGTQYF. For the CDR3, the DNA is TGTGCCAGCAGCTTGGCCGATCGCGGGGGGGCGGGGACCCAGTACTTC. This chain links TRBV5-4 with TRBJ2-5; 9 nucleotides agree with TRBD2. Germline loops: CDR1 SGHNT, CDR2 YYREEE (reference sequence). The CDR3 is 16 residues long. Unmatched junction bases numbered 10, after V lost 0 bases and J lost 7 bases. The variable domain in full, completed from reference TRBV5-4 and TRBJ2-5, reads ETGVTQSPTHLIKTRGQQVTLRCSSQSGHNTVSWYQQALGQGPQFIFQYYREEENGRGNFPPRFSGLQFPNYSSELNVNALELDDSALYLCASSLADRGGAGTQYFGPGTRLLVL.

This chain joins TRBV7-9 and TRBJ1-4; D gene unclear. Germline loops: CDR1 SEHNR, CDR2 FQNEAQ (reference sequence). V gave up 2 bases and J gave up 11 bases, with 12 bases separating them. CDR3 length: 13 residues. This CDR3 is CASSLNQGSKLFF. The CDR3 bases are TGTGCCAGCAGCTTAAATCAAGGGAGCAAACTGTTTTTT.

The chain combines TRBV6-1 with TRBJ1-1; D is undetermined. Per the germline V gene, CDR1 is MNHNS and CDR2 is SASEGT. V shed 1 base and J shed 11 bases, with 11 bases lying between them. This CDR3 has 12 amino acids. The CDR3 DNA reads as TGTGCCAGCAGTGAAGTCGGCGTTATTGCTTTCTTT. It encodes CASSEVGVIAFF.